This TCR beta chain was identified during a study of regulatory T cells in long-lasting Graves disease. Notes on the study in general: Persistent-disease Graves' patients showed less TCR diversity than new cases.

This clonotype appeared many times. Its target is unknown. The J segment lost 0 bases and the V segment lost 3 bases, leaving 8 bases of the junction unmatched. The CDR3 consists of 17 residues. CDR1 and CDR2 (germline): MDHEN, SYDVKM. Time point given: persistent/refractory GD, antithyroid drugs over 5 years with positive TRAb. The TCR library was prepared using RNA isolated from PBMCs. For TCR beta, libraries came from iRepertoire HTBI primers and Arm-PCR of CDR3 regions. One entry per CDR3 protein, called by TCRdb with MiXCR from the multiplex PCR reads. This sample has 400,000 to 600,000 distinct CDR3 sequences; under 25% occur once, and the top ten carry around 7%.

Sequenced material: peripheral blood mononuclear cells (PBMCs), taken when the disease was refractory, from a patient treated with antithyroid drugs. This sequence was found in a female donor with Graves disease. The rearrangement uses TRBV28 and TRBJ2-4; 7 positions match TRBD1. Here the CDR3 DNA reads TGTGCCAGCAGTTTCCCCCGGGACAGCGTAGCCAAAAACATTCAGTACTTC. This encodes CASSFPRDSVAKNIQYF.